The T cell receptor beta chain under discussion was sequenced for a study of blood T cell repertoires in COVID-19. Study at large: COVID-19 samples collected from the United States, Italy and Spain covered acute and convalescent phases. PBMCs, B-cell-depleted T cells, or T cells provided the cDNA or gDNA that made up the material.

The CDR3 extends over 14 amino acids. After removal of 9 bases from V and 7 bases from J, the junction contained 12 bases not matched to a gene. Germline V CDR1 and CDR2: MNHEY, SVGAGI. Study processing details: Reference gene primer amplification in the assay estimated nucleated cell counts. Produced via immunoSEQ multiplex PCR; TCRdb's table is partial and in-frame only. That table supplies the V and J calls and clone size; D and trimming were determined from the DNA. The profile covers 200,000 to 300,000 clones, with around four fifths appearing a single time and around 4.2% taken by the ten largest.

The V call is TRBV6-5, the J call TRBJ2-1; 7 bases are a match to TRBD1. The sequencing sample was made of peripheral blood. The clonotype was recovered from a man aged 60 to 69 with acute or convalescent COVID-19. CDR3 DNA: TGTGCCAGTACGGGACAGTTAGGGGCTAATGAGCAGTTCTTC. Amino acids: CASTGQLGANEQFF.